The T cell receptor (beta chain) described here comes from a study of vaccination effects on CD4 cells after COVID-19. ViraFEST expansion of antigen-specific CD4+ T cells with viral peptide pools preceded sequencing. Culture proceeded for nine to ten days, and CD4+ T cells were then isolated. Nobody among the vaccine recipients had prior SARS-CoV-2 infection (nucleocapsid antibodies were negative). With respect to this clone: Its cognate antigen is unknown.

TCRdb's table, derived via immunoSEQ multiplex PCR, lists solely in-frame clones and lacks some. The table records tens of thousands of clones, 77% of them present only once. The source material was CD4+ T cells from PBMCs cultured with HCoV-NL63 spike peptides, sampled before COVID-19 vaccination. This receptor was identified in a human donor who received a COVID-19 vaccine.

CDR3 nucleotides: TGTGCCAGCAGTACGGGGGTCAGGGTGGGATCACCCCTCCACTTT. It codes for CASSTGVRVGSPLHF. This rearrangement joins TRBV2 to TRBJ1-6, with D possibly TRBD1 on 5 matching bases. This CDR3 has 15 amino acids. The ends were cut back, 5 bases at V and 10 bases at J, with 18 bases in the middle. The germline V gene has CDR1 SNHLY and CDR2 FYNNEI.